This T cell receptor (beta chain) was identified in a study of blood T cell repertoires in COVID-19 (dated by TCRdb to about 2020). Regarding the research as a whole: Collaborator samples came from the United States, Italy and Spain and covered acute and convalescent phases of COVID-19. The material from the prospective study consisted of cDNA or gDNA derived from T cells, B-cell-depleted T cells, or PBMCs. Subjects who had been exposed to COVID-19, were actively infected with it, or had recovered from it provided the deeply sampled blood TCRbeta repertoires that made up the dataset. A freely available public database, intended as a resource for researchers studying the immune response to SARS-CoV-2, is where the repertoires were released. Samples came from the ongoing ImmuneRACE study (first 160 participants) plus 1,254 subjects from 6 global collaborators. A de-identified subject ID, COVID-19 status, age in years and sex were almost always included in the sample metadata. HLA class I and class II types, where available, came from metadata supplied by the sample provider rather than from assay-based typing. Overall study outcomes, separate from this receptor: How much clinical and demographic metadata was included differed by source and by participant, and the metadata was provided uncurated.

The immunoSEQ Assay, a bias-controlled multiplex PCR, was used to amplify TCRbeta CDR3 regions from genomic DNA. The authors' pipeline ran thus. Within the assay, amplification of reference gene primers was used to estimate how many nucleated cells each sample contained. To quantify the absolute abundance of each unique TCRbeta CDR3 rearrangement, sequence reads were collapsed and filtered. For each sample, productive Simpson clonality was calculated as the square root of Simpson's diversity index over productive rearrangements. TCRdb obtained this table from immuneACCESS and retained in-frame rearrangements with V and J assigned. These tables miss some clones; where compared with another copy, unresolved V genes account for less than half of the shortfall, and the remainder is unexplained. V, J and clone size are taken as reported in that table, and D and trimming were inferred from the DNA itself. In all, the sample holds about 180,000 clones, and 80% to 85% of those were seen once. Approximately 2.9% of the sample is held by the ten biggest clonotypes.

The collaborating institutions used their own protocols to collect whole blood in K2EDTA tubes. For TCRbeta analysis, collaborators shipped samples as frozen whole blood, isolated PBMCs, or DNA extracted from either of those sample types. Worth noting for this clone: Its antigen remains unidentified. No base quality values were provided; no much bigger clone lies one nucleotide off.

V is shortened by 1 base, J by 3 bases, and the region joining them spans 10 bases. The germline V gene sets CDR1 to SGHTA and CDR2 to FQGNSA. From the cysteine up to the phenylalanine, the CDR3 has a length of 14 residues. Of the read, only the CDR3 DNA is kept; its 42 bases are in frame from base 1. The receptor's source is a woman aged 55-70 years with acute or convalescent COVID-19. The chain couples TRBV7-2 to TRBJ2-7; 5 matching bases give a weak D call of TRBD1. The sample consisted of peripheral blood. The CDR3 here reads CASSLGQTLYEQYF. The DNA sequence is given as TGTGCCAGCAGCTTAGGACAGACCCTCTACGAGCAGTACTTC.